This T cell receptor (beta chain) is drawn from a study of blood T cell repertoires in COVID-19. For the study at large: Material from acute and convalescent COVID-19 was sourced from the United States, Italy and Spain. Sample material is recorded as cDNA or gDNA derived from T cells, B-cell-depleted T cells, or PBMCs.

The CDR3 sequence is 18 residues long. Losses at the gene ends were 7 bases for V and 4 bases for J; bases not matched to a gene: 19. Germline CDR1 and CDR2: MDHEN and SYDVKM. Assay used: immunoSEQ multiplex PCR; TCRdb lists only in-frame clones, some missing. The data hold a few hundred thousand clones, with 88% observed a single time. Participants classified as exposed had met a COVID-19 case within 2 weeks before study entry. Sequenced input: PBMCs or T cells enriched from blood (not recorded which). This chain links TRBV28 with TRBJ1-2, with TRBD1 identical over 9 bases. The source of this sequence is a woman aged 40 to 50 who had been exposed to COVID-19. The CDR3 loop reads CASNIGGDLGQGRYGYTF. The CDR3 nucleotides read TGTGCCAGCAACATAGGAGGGGACCTAGGACAGGGGCGCTATGGCTACACCTTC.